The present T cell receptor (beta chain) was sequenced within a study of T-cell memory formation after mild COVID-19. CDR1 is SGHVS and CDR2 is FNYEAQ in the germline V gene. V dropped 3 bases and J dropped 2; count of bases not matched to a gene: 13. The CDR3 runs 19 residues. TCR alpha and TCR beta cDNA libraries carrying sample barcodes and UMIs were produced by 5'RACE using constant-segment primers. TCRdb passed the 5' RACE reads through MiXCR, listing each CDR3 protein once. The sample records 450,000 to 700,000 distinct CDR3 sequences, 18% being singletons. The sequence came from an adult woman who had mild COVID-19 (a few samples of this study predate the infection). Cell type and time point are not known. Sequencing used PBMCs or a T cell subset sorted from them (not recorded which). The gene calls are TRBV7-6 and TRBJ2-5; 12 bases line up with TRBD2. This CDR3 is CASSFPRTSGVMGQETQYF. CDR3 DNA sequence: TGTGCCAGCAGCTTTCCCCGGACTAGCGGGGTTATGGGGCAAGAGACCCAGTACTTC.